Detailed here is one T cell receptor beta chain. TCRdb keeps only in-frame clones here, not all; method: immunoSEQ multiplex PCR. This sample yields some 130,000 clones, of which approximately 91% are seen a single time; roughly 8.7% belongs to the top ten. These data come from a study of control samples from healthy donors and cancer patients. Trimming removed 7 bases from V and 4 bases from J, with 12 bases in between. Germline V gene sequence: CDR1 SNHLY, CDR2 FYNNEI. There are 13 residues in the CDR3. What was sequenced was blood. The TCR originated in a woman aged 25 to 39 in good health. The rearrangement uses TRBV2 and TRBJ2-3; D unresolved. The CDR3 nucleotides read TGTGCCAGCAACTCCGATTGGGCAGATACGCAGTATTTT. Translation gives CASNSDWADTQYF.